This T cell receptor (beta chain) emerged from a study of T cell repertoires in ileal Crohn's disease. Study-wide context: Surgery for a complication: stricturing in around 60%, penetrating in about 39%.

Study conclusions and caveats: High-frequency clones were more common in sorted CD8 than CD4 cells.

The CDR3 loop spans 13 amino acids. V was pared by 7 bases and J by 4 bases, with 4 bases of the junction left unmatched. CDR1 is MDHEN and CDR2 is SYDVKM in the germline V gene. On this clone itself: Its antigen is not known.

Here immunoSEQ multiplex PCR was the method, and the copy in TCRdb shows in-frame clones only, minus some. The table includes more than 60,000 clones, 85% to 90% detected once. The time point was: neoterminal ileum biopsy at postoperative endoscopy, about 6 months after surgery. This receptor was obtained from an adult with Crohn's disease. Sequencing used ileal tissue. This chain uses TRBV28 with TRBJ2-3; 8 bases are shared with TRBD2. In DNA form, the CDR3 reads TGTGCCAGCACTTCCGGGGGGGCAGATACGCAGTATTTT. Its translation: CASTSGGADTQYF. The whole variable domain, remainder taken from reference TRBV28 and TRBJ2-3, is DVKVTQSSRYLVKRTGEKVFLECVQDMDHENMFWYRQDPGLGLRLIYFSYDVKMKEKGDIPEGYSVSREKKERFSLILESASTNQTSMYLCASTSGGADTQYFGPGTRLTVL.